This T cell receptor beta chain was captured by sequencing in a study of beta chain features in type 1 diabetes (dated by TCRdb to 2017 to 2018). Background for the entire study: No differences in mean age, gender distribution, total cell number or subset yield were found between patients and healthy donors. Regulatory and stem cell-like memory subsets were obtained from only 8 patients and about eight healthy donors, while naive and central memory subsets were obtained from all 28 donors. A total of some 100,000,000 sorted cells were examined across all samples, and a strong correlation was observed between cell number per subset and RNA yield. The study compared TCRB repertoires of sorted circulating CD4+ T cell subsets between recently diagnosed type 1 diabetes patients and matched healthy donors.

The High Capacity cDNA Reverse Transcription Kit was used to reverse transcribe all of the isolated RNA, meaning that expressed TCRB transcripts were what got sequenced. Deep immunoSEQ sequencing was performed on naive, central memory and regulatory T cell samples, with an average of around 3.4 million total reads per sample. After sorted cells were lysed in RLT buffer, RNA was extracted with DNase-treated RNeasy Micro or Mini kits, with the choice depending on cell number. To prevent cross-contamination, each cell subset was processed individually, whereas patient and healthy donor samples were processed jointly. The immunoSEQ multiplex PCR was used to amplify TCRB sequences from cDNA, yielding 87-bp fragments that span the CDR3 region. Sequencing of the amplicons was done on the Illumina HiSeq platform. In the paper's pipeline: PCR bias was corrected computationally using synthetic template baselines, and reads within Hamming distance 2 were collapsed, with unmergeable singletons discarded. Reads were aligned against IMGT to assign V, D and J genes, CDR3 length and insertions or deletions at six rearrangement sites. Within each subset, clonotype counts were normalized to the number of sorted cells before true diversity and Gini coefficients were calculated with the tcR R package. The overlap coefficient, calculated on TCRB nucleotide sequences, was used to quantify repertoire sharing. Entries here come from immuneACCESS through TCRdb and include only in-frame sequences with V and J called. Some clones fail to appear in such tables; in the studies checked, an unresolved V gene covers under half of the shortfall, and the cause of the remainder is unknown. V, J and clone size reflect that table, while D and trimming were determined from the DNA. For this sample there are more than 120,000 clones; about 13% appear just once. The leading ten clones occupy 1.3% of the sample.

Each donor gave one peripheral blood draw, averaging approximately 110 mL, which was collected into heparinised tubes. A BD FACSAria II and a panel including CD45RO, CCR7, CD25, CD127, CD95 and CD27 were used to sort naive, central memory, regulatory and stem cell-like memory CD4+ T cells. A purity above 98% was achieved for all sorted populations. PBMCs were isolated right away by Lymphoprep density gradient centrifugation and were stained directly, without culture. Samples were stained and sorted in pairs, with one healthy donor and one patient per experiment, so that batch effects were minimized. Study-wide findings and limitations: PCR may preferentially amplify shorter templates, but because patient and control samples were amplified and corrected together, any resulting skew would affect both groups equally. Naive, central memory and regulatory TCRB repertoires appeared to be more similar among patients than among healthy donors. At VDJ recombination sites, patients with type 1 diabetes made fewer insertions and deleted more nucleotides, a pattern implying thymic rearrangement abnormalities. Sequencing cDNA rather than genomic DNA could over-represent highly expressing activated cells, although activation and CD3 levels did not differ between groups. In all four CD4+ subsets, TCRB CDR3 length was moderately but significantly shorter in type 1 diabetes patients. Because the HLA sub-analyses included only small numbers of individuals, any influence of HLA type on TCRB rearrangement was left unresolved.

About this clone: The antigen it recognizes is unknown. One base away there is no much larger clone; base qualities are not given.

The germline V and J ends show losses of 4 bases and 8 bases respectively, and no gene match explains 7 bases of the junction. CDR1 and CDR2 are drawn from the germline V gene: SGHDT, YYEEEE. There are 13 amino acids in the CDR3, from cysteine to phenylalanine inclusive. The DNA shown is the 39-base CDR3, in frame from base 1. The sample comprised central memory CD4+ T cells from blood. The chain was built from TRBV5-6 and TRBJ1-2, and TRBD1 aligns with 8 junction nucleotides. This TCR was recovered from a young man with type 1 diabetes. The nucleotide sequence reads as follows: TGTGCCAGCAGCGCCGGACAGGGAGACGGCTACACCTTC. The resulting protein is CASSAGQGDGYTF.